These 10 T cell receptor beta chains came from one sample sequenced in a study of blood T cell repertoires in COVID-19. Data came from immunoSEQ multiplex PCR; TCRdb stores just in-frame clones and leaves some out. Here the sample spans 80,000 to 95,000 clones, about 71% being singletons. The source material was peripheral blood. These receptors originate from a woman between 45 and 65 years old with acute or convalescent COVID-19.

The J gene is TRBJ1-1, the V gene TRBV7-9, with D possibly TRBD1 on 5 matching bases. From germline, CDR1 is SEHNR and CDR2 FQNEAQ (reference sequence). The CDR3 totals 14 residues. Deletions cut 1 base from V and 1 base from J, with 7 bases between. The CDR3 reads CASSLDRWNTEAFF. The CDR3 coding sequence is TGTGCCAGCAGCTTAGACAGGTGGAACACTGAAGCTTTCTTT.

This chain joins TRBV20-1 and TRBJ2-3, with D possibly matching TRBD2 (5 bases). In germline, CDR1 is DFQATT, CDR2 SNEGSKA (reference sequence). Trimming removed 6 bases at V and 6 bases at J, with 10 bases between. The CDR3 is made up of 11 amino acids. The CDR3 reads CSASSDDTQYF. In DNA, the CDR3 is TGCAGTGCCAGTAGCGATGATACGCAGTATTTT.

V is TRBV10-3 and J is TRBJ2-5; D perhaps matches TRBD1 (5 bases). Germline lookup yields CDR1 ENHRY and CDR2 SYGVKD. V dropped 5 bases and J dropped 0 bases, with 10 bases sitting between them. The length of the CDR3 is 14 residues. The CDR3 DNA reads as TGTGCCATCAGTACAGGAGTGAACCAAGAGACCCAGTACTTC. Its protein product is CAISTGVNQETQYF.

The CDR3 region is CASSSHQQGAKNIQYF. The CDR3 bases are TGTGCCAGCAGTTCACACCAACAGGGGGCCAAAAACATTCAGTACTTC. The chain is built from TRBV27 and TRBJ2-4; 7 bases line up with TRBD1. In germline, CDR1 is MNHEY, CDR2 SMNVEV (reference sequence). There are 16 residues in the CDR3. Unmatched junction bases numbered 7, after V lost 4 bases and J lost 1 base.

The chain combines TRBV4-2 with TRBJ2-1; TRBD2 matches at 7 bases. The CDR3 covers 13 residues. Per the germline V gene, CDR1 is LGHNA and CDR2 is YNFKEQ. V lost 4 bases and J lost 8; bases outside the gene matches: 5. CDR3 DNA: TGTGCCAGCAGCCCAGGACTAGTATATGAGCAGTTCTTC. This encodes CASSPGLVYEQFF.

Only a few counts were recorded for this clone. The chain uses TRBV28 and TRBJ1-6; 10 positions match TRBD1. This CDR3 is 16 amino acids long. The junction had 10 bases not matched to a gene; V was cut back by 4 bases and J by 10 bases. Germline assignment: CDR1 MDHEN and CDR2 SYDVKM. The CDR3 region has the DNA TGTGCCAGCAGTTCACCCGGGACAGGGGCTGGATCACCCCTCCACTTT. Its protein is CASSSPGTGAGSPLHF. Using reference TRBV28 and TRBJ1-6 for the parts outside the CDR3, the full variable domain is DVKVTQSSRYLVKRTGEKVFLECVQDMDHENMFWYRQDPGLGLRLIYFSYDVKMKEKGDIPEGYSVSREKKERFSLILESASTNQTSMYLCASSSPGTGAGSPLHFGNGTRLTVT.

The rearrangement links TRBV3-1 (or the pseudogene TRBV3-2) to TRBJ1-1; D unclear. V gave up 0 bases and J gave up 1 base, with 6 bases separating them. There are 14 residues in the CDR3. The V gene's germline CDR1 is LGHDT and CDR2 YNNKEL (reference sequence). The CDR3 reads CASSQEAKNTEAFF. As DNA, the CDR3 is TGTGCCAGCAGCCAAGAGGCAAAGAACACTGAAGCTTTCTTT.

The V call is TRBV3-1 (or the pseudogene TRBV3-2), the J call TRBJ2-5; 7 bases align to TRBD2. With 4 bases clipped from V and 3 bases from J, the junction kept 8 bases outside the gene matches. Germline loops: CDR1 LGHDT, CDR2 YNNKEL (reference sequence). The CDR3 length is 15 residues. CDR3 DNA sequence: TGTGCCAGCAGCCGGCGGGGGTACTTGGAAGAGACCCAGTACTTC. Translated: CASSRRGYLEETQYF.

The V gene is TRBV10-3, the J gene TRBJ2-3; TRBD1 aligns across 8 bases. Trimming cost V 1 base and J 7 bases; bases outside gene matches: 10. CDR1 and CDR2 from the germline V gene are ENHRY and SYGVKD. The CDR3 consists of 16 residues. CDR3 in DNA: TGTGCCATCAGTGAGTTCGGACAGGGAAATGGAAATACGCAGTATTTT. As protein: CAISEFGQGNGNTQYF.

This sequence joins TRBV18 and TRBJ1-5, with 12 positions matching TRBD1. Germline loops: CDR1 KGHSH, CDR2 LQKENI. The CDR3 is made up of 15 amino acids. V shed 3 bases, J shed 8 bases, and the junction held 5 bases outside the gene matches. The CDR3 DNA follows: TGTGCCAGCTCACCGGGACAGGGGGCGGTGAAGCCCCAGCATTTT. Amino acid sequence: CASSPGQGAVKPQHF.